This T cell receptor (beta chain) derives from a study of CD8 T cells in Susac syndrome (dated by TCRdb to about 2019). Regarding the research as a whole: Among the sequenced Susac syndrome patients, about six had clinically active disease and about eight were in clinical remission. The study used repertoire sequencing to test whether antigen drove CD8+ T cell activation and differentiation in Susac syndrome. At blood withdrawal, Susac syndrome patients were therapy-naive, treated with corticosteroids (with IVIg additionally given to some), or treated with IVIg alone. CD8+ T cell repertoire clonality was compared between some 13 healthy donors, some 14 Susac syndrome patients and 15 multiple sclerosis patients. Paper-wide results and their limitations: The study acknowledged that relatively few individuals were included in the TCR sequencing and HLA analysis. In the total CD8+ and CD8+ TEMRA repertoires, about 16 and five Susac-specific public clones, respectively, were identified. Susac syndrome CD8+ repertoires showed clonal expansion, highest in CD8+ TEMRA cells and greater in clinically active than remitting patients.

Peripheral blood CD8+ and CD4+ T cells from healthy donors, Susac syndrome patients and multiple sclerosis patients were profiled using high-throughput TCR beta sequencing. Recently defined diagnostic criteria for definite or probable disease were met by the Susac syndrome patients. Bulk CD8+ and CD4+ T cells were purified by magnetic negative isolation, whereas CD8+ TEMRA cells were enriched by FACS. Blood was collected in EDTA tubes and processed within 24 hours, with PBMCs isolated through density gradient centrifugation. PBMCs intended for TCR sequencing were cryopreserved in liquid nitrogen and were subsequently thawed in a 37 degrees C water bath. The sorted or isolated CD4+, CD8+ and CD8+ TEMRA cells had a purity of 90% or higher. RNA was extracted using the RNeasy kit, and about 0.45 to 1 ug of the RNA was reverse transcribed with random hexamers. TCR beta CDR3 regions were amplified with the immunoSEQ multiplex PCR assay covering 54 Vbeta and 13 Jbeta segments. PCR amplification bias was corrected by using a synthetic template baseline for primer optimization and computational correction. Per the authors' processing: Reads were annotated to V, D and J genes per IMGT and analyzed with immunoSEQ Analyzer, keeping only productive sequences. Clonality was computed as one minus Shannon entropy normalized by log2 of the number of productive unique sequences. Public and private clones were assessed among the 100 most prevalent clones of each patient and control. A clone was defined as Susac-specific if it was absent from the healthy and MS cohorts, from 1052 published viral clones and from other ImmuneACCESS disease sequences. The public reads were run again by TCRdb, first through fastp at Q25 and then through MiXCR, and only productive beta chains were kept. CDR3 protein sequences are deduplicated, and each keeps its most common genes and DNA. The V and J calls follow TCRdb's processing rather than the paper's. The sample includes more than 95,000 distinct CDR3 sequences, with around 94% observed a single time. Together, the top ten hold more than 0.2% of the sample.

In regard to this clonotype: Its antigen remains unidentified. It has no much larger one-base neighbor in the sample; base qualities were not kept.

Its CDR3 holds 13 amino acids, cysteine through phenylalanine. Of the read, only the CDR3 DNA is kept; its 39 bases are in frame from base 1. V gives up 6 bases and J gives up 0 bases, and the segment between their germline ends measures 9 bases. Based on the germline V gene (reference sequence), the CDR1 and CDR2 sequences are PRHDT and FYEKMQ. The chain is assembled from TRBV13 and TRBJ2-7; a tentative D match to TRBD2 spans 5 bases. The sequenced material came from CD8+ T cells from PBMCs. This sequence originates from a human donor with Susac syndrome. The DNA is as follows: TGTGCCAGCAGTGGACTCCCCTCCTACGAGCAGTACTTC. It translates as CASSGLPSYEQYF.